This T cell receptor beta chain was profiled in a study of neoadjuvant nivolumab and ipilimumab in lung cancer. With respect to this clone: Its antigen is unknown.

Assay used: immunoSEQ multiplex PCR; TCRdb lists only in-frame clones, some missing. The sample includes thousands of clones, 88% of them seen just once. This CDR3 has 14 residues. The germline V gene has CDR1 SGHRS and CDR2 YFSETQ. J gave up 2 bases and V 4 bases, and 3 bases lay outside the gene matches. Overall study findings and caveats: From pretherapy to surgery, tumor richness and clonality rose with dual therapy. Higher pretherapy blood TCR richness went with higher resected-tumor richness.

The sequence came from an adult with non-small cell lung cancer. This specimen consisted of adjacent normal lung tissue, obtained after neoadjuvant nivolumab, alone or with ipilimumab, at or shortly before surgery. V is TRBV5-1 and J is TRBJ1-1; 9 bases are shared with TRBD1. DNA for the CDR3: TGCGCCAGCAGCCCACAGGGGGCAAACACTGAAGCTTTCTTT. Its protein product is CASSPQGANTEAFF.